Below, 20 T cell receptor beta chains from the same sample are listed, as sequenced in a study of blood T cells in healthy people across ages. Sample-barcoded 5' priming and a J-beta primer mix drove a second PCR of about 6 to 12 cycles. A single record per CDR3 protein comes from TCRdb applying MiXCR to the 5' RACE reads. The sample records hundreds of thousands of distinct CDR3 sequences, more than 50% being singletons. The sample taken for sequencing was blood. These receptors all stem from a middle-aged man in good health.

In DNA form, the CDR3 reads TGCGCCAGCAGCCAAGATCCGGTACCCGGACTAGCGGGATCACTCGATGCCTACGAGCAGTACTTC. Translating gives CASSQDPVPGLAGSLDAYEQYF. This chain links TRBV4-1 with TRBJ2-7; 12 bases agree with TRBD2. The V gene end was trimmed by 0 bases and the J gene end by 2 bases; junction bases not matched to a gene: 20. CDR1 MGHRA and CDR2 YSYEKL come from the germline V gene. The CDR3 runs to 22 residues.

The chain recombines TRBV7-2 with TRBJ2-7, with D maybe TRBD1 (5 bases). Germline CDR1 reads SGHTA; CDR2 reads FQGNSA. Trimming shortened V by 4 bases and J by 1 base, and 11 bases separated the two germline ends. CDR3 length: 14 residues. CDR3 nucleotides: TGTGCCAGCAGCTCCCAACCAGGGTCCTACGAGCAGTACTTC. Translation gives CASSSQPGSYEQYF. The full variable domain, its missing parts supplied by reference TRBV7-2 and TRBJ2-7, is GAGVSQSPSNKVTEKGKDVELRCDPISGHTALYWYRQSLGQGLEFLIYFQGNSAPDKSGLPSDRFSAERTGGSVSTLTIQRTQQEDSAVYLCASSSQPGSYEQYFGPGTRLTVT.

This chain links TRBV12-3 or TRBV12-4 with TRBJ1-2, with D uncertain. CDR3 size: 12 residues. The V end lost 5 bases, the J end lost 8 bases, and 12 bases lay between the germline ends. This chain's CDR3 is CASSKNLGGYTF. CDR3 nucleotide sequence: TGTGCCAGCAGTAAAAATCTCGGAGGCTACACCTTC.

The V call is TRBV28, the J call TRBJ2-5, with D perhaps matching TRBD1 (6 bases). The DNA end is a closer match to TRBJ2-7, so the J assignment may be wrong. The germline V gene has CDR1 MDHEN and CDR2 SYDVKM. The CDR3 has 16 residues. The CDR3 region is CASSSPQTTGGYEQYF. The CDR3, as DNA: TGTGCCAGCAGTTCTCCGCAAACGACAGGAGGTTACGAGCAGTACTTC.

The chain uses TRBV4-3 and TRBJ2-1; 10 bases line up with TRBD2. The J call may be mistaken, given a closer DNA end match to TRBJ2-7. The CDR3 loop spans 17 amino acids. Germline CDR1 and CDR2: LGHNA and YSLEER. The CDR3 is CASSLGTSDSSYNEQYF. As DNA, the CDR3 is TGCGCCAGCAGTCTCGGGACTAGCGACAGCTCCTACAATGAGCAGTACTTC.

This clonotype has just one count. CDR3 loop: CASIPSAGSGNEQFF. The DNA for the CDR3 is TGTGCCAGCATCCCGTCAGCGGGAAGCGGCAATGAGCAGTTCTTC. The chain carries TRBV27 and TRBJ2-1, with TRBD2 matching over 7 bases. V shed 7 bases and J 6 bases; nucleotides not matched to a gene: 12. The CDR3 consists of 15 residues. The germline V gene has CDR1 MNHEY and CDR2 SMNVEV (reference sequence).

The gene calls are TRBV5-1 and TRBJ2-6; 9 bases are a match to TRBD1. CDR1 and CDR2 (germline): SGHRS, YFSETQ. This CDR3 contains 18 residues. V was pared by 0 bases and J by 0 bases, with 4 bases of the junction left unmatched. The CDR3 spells CASSLAGTGISGANVLTF. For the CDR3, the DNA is TGCGCCAGCAGCTTGGCTGGGACAGGGATCTCTGGGGCCAACGTCCTGACTTTC.

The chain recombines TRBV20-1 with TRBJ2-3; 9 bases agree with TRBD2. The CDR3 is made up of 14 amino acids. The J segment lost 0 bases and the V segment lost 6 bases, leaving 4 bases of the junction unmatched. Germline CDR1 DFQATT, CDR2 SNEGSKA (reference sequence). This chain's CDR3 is CSAYSGRSTDTQYF. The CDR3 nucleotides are TGCAGTGCGTACAGCGGGAGGAGCACAGATACGCAGTATTTT.

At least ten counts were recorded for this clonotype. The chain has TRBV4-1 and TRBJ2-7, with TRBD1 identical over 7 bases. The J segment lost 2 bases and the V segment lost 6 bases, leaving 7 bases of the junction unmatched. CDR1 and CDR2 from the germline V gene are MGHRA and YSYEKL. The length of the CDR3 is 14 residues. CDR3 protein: CASSFRQGTYEQYF. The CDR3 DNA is TGCGCCAGCAGTTTTCGACAGGGAACCTACGAGCAGTACTTC.

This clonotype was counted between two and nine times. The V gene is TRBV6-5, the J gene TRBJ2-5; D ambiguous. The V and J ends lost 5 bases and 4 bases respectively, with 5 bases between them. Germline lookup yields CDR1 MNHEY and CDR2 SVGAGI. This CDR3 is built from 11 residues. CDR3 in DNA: TGTGCCAGCAGTGCGTCAGAGACCCAGTACTTC. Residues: CASSASETQYF.

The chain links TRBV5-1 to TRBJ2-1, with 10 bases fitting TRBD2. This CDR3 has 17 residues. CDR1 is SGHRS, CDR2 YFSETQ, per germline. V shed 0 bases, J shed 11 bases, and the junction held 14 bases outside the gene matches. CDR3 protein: CASSLDGMGLTSGKQFF. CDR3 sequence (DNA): TGCGCCAGCAGCTTGGATGGGATGGGGTTAACTAGCGGGAAGCAGTTCTTC.

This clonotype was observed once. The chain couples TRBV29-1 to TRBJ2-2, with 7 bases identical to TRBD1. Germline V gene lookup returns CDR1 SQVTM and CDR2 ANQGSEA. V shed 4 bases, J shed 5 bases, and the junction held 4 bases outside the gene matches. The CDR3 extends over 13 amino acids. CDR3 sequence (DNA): TGCAGCGTTGGGGACAGCTTAACCGGGGAGCTGTTTTTT. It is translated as CSVGDSLTGELFF.

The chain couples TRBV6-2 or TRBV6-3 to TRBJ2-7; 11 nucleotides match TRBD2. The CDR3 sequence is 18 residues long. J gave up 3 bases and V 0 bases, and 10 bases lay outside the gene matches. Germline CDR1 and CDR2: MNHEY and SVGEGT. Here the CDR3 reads CASSYSTLSGRANYEQYF. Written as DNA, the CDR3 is TGTGCCAGCAGTTACTCGACCCTTAGCGGGAGGGCCAACTACGAGCAGTACTTC.

CDR3 nucleotides: TGCAGTGCTAGCCGGGGGGTGATAGGGTACAATGAGCAGTACTTC. This sequence encodes CSASRGVIGYNEQYF. This chain uses TRBV20-1 with TRBJ2-7, with TRBD2 matching 7 bases. This CDR3 has 15 residues. Germline V CDR1 and CDR2: DFQATT, SNEGSKA (reference sequence). V dropped 3 bases and J dropped 7; count of bases not matched to a gene: 15.

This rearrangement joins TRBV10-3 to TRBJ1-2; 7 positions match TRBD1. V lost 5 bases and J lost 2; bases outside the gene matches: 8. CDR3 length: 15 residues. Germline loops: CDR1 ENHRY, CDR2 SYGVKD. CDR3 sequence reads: CAISPTDRENYGYTF. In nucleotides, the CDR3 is TGTGCCATCAGTCCAACCGACAGGGAAAACTATGGCTACACCTTC.

CDR3 sequence reads: CSVQGYGQPQHF. The CDR3 DNA follows: TGCAGCGTTCAAGGGTACGGTCAGCCCCAGCATTTT. This chain connects TRBV29-1 to TRBJ1-5; D gene uncertain. V dropped 5 bases and J dropped 6 bases, with 11 bases sitting between them. Germline V gene lookup returns CDR1 SQVTM and CDR2 ANQGSEA. The CDR3 length is 12 residues.

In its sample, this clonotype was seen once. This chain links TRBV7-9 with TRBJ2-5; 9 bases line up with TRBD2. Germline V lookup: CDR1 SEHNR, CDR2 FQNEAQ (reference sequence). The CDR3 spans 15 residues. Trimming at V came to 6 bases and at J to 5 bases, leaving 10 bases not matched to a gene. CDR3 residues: CASRKSGGRVETQYF. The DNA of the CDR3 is TGTGCCAGCAGAAAAAGTGGCGGGAGGGTTGAGACCCAGTACTTC.

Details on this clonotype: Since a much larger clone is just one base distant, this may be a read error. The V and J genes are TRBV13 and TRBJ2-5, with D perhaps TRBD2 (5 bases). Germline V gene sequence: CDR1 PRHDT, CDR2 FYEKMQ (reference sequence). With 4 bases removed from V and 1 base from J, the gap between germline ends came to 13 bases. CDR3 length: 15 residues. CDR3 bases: TGTGCCAGCAGCTCTCCCGTCCGGGGCCAAGAGACCCAGTACTTC. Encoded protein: CASSSPVRGQETQYF.

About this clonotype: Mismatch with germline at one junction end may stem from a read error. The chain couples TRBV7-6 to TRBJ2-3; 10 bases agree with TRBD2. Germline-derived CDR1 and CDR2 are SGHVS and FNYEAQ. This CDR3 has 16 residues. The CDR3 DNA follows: TGCGCCAGCAGCTTAGGAGGGACTAGCGGCACAGATACGCAGTATTTT. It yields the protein CASSLGGTSGTDTQYF.

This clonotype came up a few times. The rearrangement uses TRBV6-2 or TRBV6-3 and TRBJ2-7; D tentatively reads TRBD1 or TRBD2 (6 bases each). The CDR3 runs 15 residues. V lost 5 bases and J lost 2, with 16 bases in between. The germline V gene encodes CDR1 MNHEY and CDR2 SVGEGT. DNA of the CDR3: TGTGCCAGCAGTGCCAGATCGGGGGCGGCCTACGAGCAGTACTTC. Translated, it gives CASSARSGAAYEQYF.